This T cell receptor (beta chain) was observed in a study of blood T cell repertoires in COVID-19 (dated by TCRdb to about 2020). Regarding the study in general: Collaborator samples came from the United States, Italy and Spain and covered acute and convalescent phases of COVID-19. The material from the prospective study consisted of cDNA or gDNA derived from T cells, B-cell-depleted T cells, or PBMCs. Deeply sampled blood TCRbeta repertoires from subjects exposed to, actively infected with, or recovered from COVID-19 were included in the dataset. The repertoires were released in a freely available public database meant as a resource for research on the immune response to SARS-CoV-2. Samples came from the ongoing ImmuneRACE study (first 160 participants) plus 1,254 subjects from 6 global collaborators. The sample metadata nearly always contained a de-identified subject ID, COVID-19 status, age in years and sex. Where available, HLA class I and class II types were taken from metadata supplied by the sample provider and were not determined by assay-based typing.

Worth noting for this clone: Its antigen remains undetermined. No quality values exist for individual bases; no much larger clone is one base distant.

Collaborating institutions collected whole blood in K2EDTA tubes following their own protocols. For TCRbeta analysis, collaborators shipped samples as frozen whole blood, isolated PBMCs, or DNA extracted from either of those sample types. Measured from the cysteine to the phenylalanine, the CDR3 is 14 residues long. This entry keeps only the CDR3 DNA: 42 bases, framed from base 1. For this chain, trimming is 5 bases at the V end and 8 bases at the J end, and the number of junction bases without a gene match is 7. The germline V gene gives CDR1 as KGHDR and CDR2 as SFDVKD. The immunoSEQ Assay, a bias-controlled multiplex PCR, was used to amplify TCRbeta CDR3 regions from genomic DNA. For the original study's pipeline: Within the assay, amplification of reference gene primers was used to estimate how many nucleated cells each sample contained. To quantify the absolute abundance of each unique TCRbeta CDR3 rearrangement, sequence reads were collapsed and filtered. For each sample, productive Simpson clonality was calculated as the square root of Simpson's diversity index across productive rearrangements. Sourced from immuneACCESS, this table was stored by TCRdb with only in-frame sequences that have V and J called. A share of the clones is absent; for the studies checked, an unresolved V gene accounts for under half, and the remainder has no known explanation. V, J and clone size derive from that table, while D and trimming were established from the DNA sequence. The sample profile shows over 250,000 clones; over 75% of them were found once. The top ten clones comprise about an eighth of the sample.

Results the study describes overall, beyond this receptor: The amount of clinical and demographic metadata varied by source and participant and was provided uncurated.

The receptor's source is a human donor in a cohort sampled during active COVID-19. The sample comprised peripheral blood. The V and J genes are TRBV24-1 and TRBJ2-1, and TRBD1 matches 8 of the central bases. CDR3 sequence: CATSGTGFIYEQFF. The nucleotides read TGTGCCACCAGTGGGACAGGGTTTATCTATGAGCAGTTCTTC.